This is a list of T cell receptor beta chains from one sample in a study of control samples from healthy donors and cancer patients. The table came from immunoSEQ multiplex PCR; TCRdb's copy has only in-frame clones and leaves some out. Here the sample spans 160,000 or so clones, just over 95% being singletons. Sequenced input: blood. The source of these receptors is a woman in her twenties or thirties in good health. Both conserved end residues are part of each CDR3. Fields, in order: J gene, clone size, V gene, D gene, CDR3 protein, CDR3 DNA. The D gene is left open where the match is weak. Size values are once, few and many counts, or a class for expanded clones, and some rows have none.

TRBJ2-2,.,TRBV11-3,TRBD2,CASSLGGAGELFF,TGTGCCAGCAGCTTGGGAGGGGCCGGGGAGCTGTTTTTT
TRBJ1-6,.,TRBV28,.,CASSYNRDGYNSPLHF,TGTGCCAGCAGTTATAACCGGGACGGCTATAATTCACCCCTCCACTTT
TRBJ2-1,once,TRBV5-1,.,CASSLGGGGTVKNEQFF,TGCGCCAGCAGCTTGGGCGGTGGAGGGACCGTAAAGAATGAGCAGTTCTTC
TRBJ1-1,.,TRBV10-2,.,CASSESQGMNTEAFF,TGCGCCAGCAGTGAGTCGCAGGGGATGAACACTGAAGCTTTCTTT
TRBJ1-1,.,TRBV3-1/TRBV3-2,TRBD1,CASSQASSSGGRLNTEAFF,TGTGCCAGCAGCCAAGCTTCATCCTCAGGGGGCCGCTTGAACACTGAAGCTTTCTTT
TRBJ2-5,.,TRBV28,.,CASSRGSGTQTQYF,TGTGCCAGCAGCCGGGGTTCTGGAACGCAGACCCAGTACTTC
TRBJ1-2,.,TRBV30,.,CAWRDSRVYGYTF,TGTGCCTGGAGGGACAGTAGGGTCTATGGCTACACCTTC
TRBJ2-3,.,TRBV11-2,.,CASSPRPIYTQYF,TGTGCCAGCAGCCCGAGACCTATCTATACGCAGTATTTT
TRBJ1-1,.,TRBV7-8,.,CASSPRRRGDGPMNTEAFF,TGTGCCAGCAGCCCCCGGAGAAGGGGCGATGGGCCAATGAACACTGAAGCTTTCTTT
TRBJ2-5,once,TRBV7-9,TRBD2,CASSFRTSGRSETQYF,TGTGCCAGCAGCTTCCGGACTAGCGGGAGATCTGAGACCCAGTACTTC
TRBJ2-7,.,TRBV11-2,.,CASSLGGRALGEQYF,TGTGCCAGCAGCTTAGGTGGCAGGGCCCTGGGGGAGCAGTACTTC
TRBJ2-1,once,TRBV2,.,CASSEGASSYNEQFF,TGTGCCAGCAGTGAAGGGGCGAGCTCCTACAATGAGCAGTTCTTC
TRBJ1-6,.,TRBV30,.,CAWRFDDNSPLHF,TGTGCCTGGAGGTTCGACGATAATTCACCCCTCCACTTT
TRBJ2-7,.,TRBV10-2,.,CASSDSFDEQYF,TGCGCCAGCAGTGATTCATTCGACGAGCAGTACTTC
TRBJ1-5,.,TRBV5-8,.,CASSLGGYSNQPQHF,TGTGCCAGCAGCTTGGGGGGTTATAGCAATCAGCCCCAGCATTTT
TRBJ2-3,few,TRBV3-1/TRBV3-2,.,CASSQEPGKTDTQYF,TGTGCCAGCAGCCAAGAGCCAGGGAAAACAGATACGCAGTATTTT
TRBJ1-6,.,TRBV28,.,CASRRGDSTINSPLHF,TGTGCCAGCAGGAGGGGCGACAGTACTATAAATTCACCCCTCCACTTT
TRBJ2-2,.,TRBV6-6,TRBD2,CASSRVGTSGTGELFF,TGTGCCAGCAGTCGCGTTGGGACTAGCGGCACCGGGGAGCTGTTTTTT
TRBJ1-1,once,TRBV6-1,.,CASSEREVAFF,TGTGCCAGCAGTGAAAGGGAAGTGGCTTTCTTT
TRBJ1-1,once,TRBV6-6,TRBD1,CASSYSDRGLNTEAFF,TGTGCCAGCAGTTACTCGGACAGGGGATTGAACACTGAAGCTTTCTTT
TRBJ2-7,.,TRBV4-1,.,CASSQEELWEQYF,TGCGCCAGCAGCCAAGAGGAGTTATGGGAGCAGTACTTC
TRBJ2-1,.,TRBV7-3,.,CASSLGVRDEQFF,TGTGCCAGCAGCTTGGGCGTCCGGGATGAGCAGTTCTTC
TRBJ2-1,.,TRBV7-9,TRBD2,CASSQKQGLAGAHEQFF,TGTGCCAGCAGCCAAAAACAGGGACTAGCGGGAGCCCATGAGCAGTTCTTC
TRBJ1-3,.,TRBV7-8,.,CASSLWGFSGNTIYF,TGTGCCAGCAGCCTATGGGGGTTCTCTGGAAACACCATATATTTT
TRBJ2-7,.,TRBV10-1,TRBD2,CASATPGREITYEQYF,TGCGCCAGCGCTACCCCGGGGCGGGAGATAACCTACGAGCAGTACTTC
TRBJ2-2,.,TRBV9,.,CASSVVSGELFF,TGTGCCAGCAGCGTAGTTTCTGGGGAGCTGTTTTTT
TRBJ1-1,.,TRBV10-1,.,CASSSGSGEAFF,TGCGCCAGCAGCTCCGGAAGCGGTGAAGCTTTCTTT
TRBJ1-5,.,TRBV28,.,CASSFGGGGRQPQHF,TGTGCCAGCAGTTTCGGTGGCGGGGGGCGACAGCCCCAGCATTTT
TRBJ2-1,.,TRBV24-1,TRBD2,CATSEVAGIYNEQFF,TGTGCCACCAGTGAAGTAGCGGGGATTTACAATGAGCAGTTCTTC
TRBJ2-7,.,TRBV10-1,.,CASSDSYEQYF,TGCGCCAGCAGTGACAGCTACGAGCAGTACTTC
TRBJ1-2,.,TRBV2,.,CASTIDGFGYTF,TGTGCCAGCACTATAGACGGGTTTGGCTACACCTTC
TRBJ1-2,.,TRBV13,TRBD1,CASSPGQVNYGYTF,TGTGCCAGCAGCCCGGGACAGGTTAACTATGGCTACACCTTC
TRBJ2-2,.,TRBV21-1,.,CASSKPGQGQHTGELFF,TGTGCCAGCAGCAAACCGGGACAGGGGCAGCACACCGGGGAGCTGTTTTTT
TRBJ1-1,.,TRBV19,TRBD1,CASSMLAGGMNTEAFF,TGTGCCAGTAGTATGTTGGCAGGGGGAATGAACACTGAAGCTTTCTTT
TRBJ1-2,.,TRBV27,TRBD1,CASRLSGGGWDYGYTF,TGTGCCAGCAGGCTGAGCGGAGGGGGCTGGGATTATGGCTACACCTTC
TRBJ2-7,.,TRBV28,.,CATNGDGYEQYF,TGTGCCACAAACGGGGACGGCTACGAGCAGTACTTC
TRBJ1-1,.,TRBV11-2,.,CASSTTGNTEAFF,TGTGCCAGCAGCACCACAGGGAACACTGAAGCTTTCTTT
TRBJ1-1,few,TRBV7-9,.,CASSLVRVNTEAFF,TGTGCCAGCAGCTTAGTCAGGGTAAACACTGAAGCTTTCTTT
TRBJ2-5,.,TRBV28,TRBD1,CASSQTGESETQYF,TGTGCCAGCAGTCAGACAGGGGAGTCCGAGACCCAGTACTTC
TRBJ2-2,.,TRBV30,.,CAWSPRRGGYTGELFF,TGTGCCTGGAGTCCCCGTCGAGGGGGATACACCGGGGAGCTGTTTTTT
TRBJ2-7,once,TRBV23-1,TRBD2,CASSQCWLGPGGGPRYEQYF,TGCGCCAGCAGTCAATGTTGGCTCGGACCGGGGGGAGGCCCCCGCTACGAGCAGTACTTC
TRBJ2-2,.,TRBV27,.,CASSPGANTGELFF,TGTGCCAGCAGCCCCGGGGCGAACACCGGGGAGCTGTTTTTT
TRBJ2-6,.,TRBV13,TRBD2,CASSLWAGVSGANVLTF,TGTGCCAGCAGCTTATGGGCGGGAGTCTCCGGGGCCAACGTCCTGACTTTC
TRBJ1-6,.,TRBV7-8,TRBD1,CASSPRTGVMYYSPLHF,TGTGCCAGCAGCCCGAGGACAGGGGTGATGTATTATTCACCCCTCCACTTT
TRBJ2-1,once,TRBV27,TRBD2,CASRLFGLAGTSAGPTAANEQFF,TGTGCCAGCAGACTCTTTGGACTAGCGGGAACTTCCGCTGGCCCGACGGCCGCCAATGAGCAGTTCTTC
TRBJ1-1,.,TRBV5-8,.,CASSLAGAGTEAFF,TGTGCCAGCAGCTTGGCGGGGGCGGGCACTGAAGCTTTCTTT
TRBJ1-2,.,TRBV19,.,CASSIMGSALGYTF,TGTGCCAGTAGTATAATGGGATCTGCGCTTGGCTACACCTTC
TRBJ1-5,.,TRBV10-3,TRBD1,CAISPDRDQPQHF,TGTGCCATCAGCCCCGACAGGGACCAGCCCCAGCATTTT
TRBJ2-1,.,TRBV24-1,.,CATSLAGSYNEQFF,TGTGCCACCAGTCTTGCGGGGTCGTACAATGAGCAGTTCTTC
TRBJ1-4,once,TRBV19,.,CASTTSGGTNEKLFF,TGTGCCAGTACCACTTCCGGAGGAACTAATGAAAAACTGTTTTTT
TRBJ1-3,.,TRBV6-1,.,CASSDRIAGNTIYF,TGTGCCAGCAGTGACCGGATCGCCGGAAACACCATATATTTT
TRBJ1-2,.,TRBV14,.,CASSQFGQIYGYTF,TGTGCCAGCAGCCAGTTCGGACAGATCTATGGCTACACCTTC